Following are 5 T cell receptor beta chains from one sample sequenced in a study of shared clonotypes between healthy human individuals. The table came from immunoSEQ multiplex PCR; TCRdb's copy has only in-frame clones and leaves some out. This table holds millions of clones, more than 80% found once. The sample taken for sequencing was naive CD4+ T cells sorted from blood. Subset defined: CD45RA+ positively selected. The source of these receptors is a young man in good health.

This clone showed up just a few times. The chain couples TRBV28 to TRBJ1-1, with no clear D. The length of the CDR3 is 10 residues. V lost 8 bases and J 3 bases, leaving 4 bases between the germline ends. Germline V gene data show CDR1 as MDHEN and CDR2 as SYDVKM. CDR3 sequence reads: CASQDTEAFF. The CDR3 DNA reads TGTGCCAGCCAAGACACTGAAGCTTTCTTT. The full variable domain, its missing parts supplied by reference TRBV28 and TRBJ1-1, is DVKVTQSSRYLVKRTGEKVFLECVQDMDHENMFWYRQDPGLGLRLIYFSYDVKMKEKGDIPEGYSVSREKKERFSLILESASTNQTSMYLCASQDTEAFFGQGTRLTVV.

In the case of this clone: Other DNA sequences within the sample encode an identical CDR3. The chain is built from TRBV27 and TRBJ2-7; D tentatively reads TRBD1 or TRBD2 (5 bases each). The V end was cut by 3 bases, the J end by 3 bases, with 9 bases between. The CDR3 is made up of 13 amino acids. Germline assignment: CDR1 MNHEY and CDR2 SMNVEV (reference sequence). The chain's CDR3 is CASSLRGSYEQYF. The CDR3 DNA reads as TGTGCCAGCAGTTTGAGGGGCAGCTACGAGCAGTACTTC.

Regarding this clone: Distinct nucleotide sequences in the sample also encode this CDR3. The V and J genes are TRBV7-2 and TRBJ2-7; 10 nucleotides agree with TRBD2. V lost 1 base and J lost 3; bases outside the gene matches: 3. Germline assignment: CDR1 SGHTA and CDR2 FQGNSA. The CDR3 is made up of 15 amino acids. The CDR3 is CASSLVASGSYEQYF. The CDR3 DNA sequence: TGTGCCAGCAGCTTAGTTGCTAGCGGGAGCTACGAGCAGTACTTC.

The CDR3 sequence is CAISDGGVLNSPLHF. The CDR3 nucleotides are TGTGCCATCAGTGACGGCGGGGTTTTAAATTCACCCCTCCACTTT. The V gene is TRBV10-3, the J gene TRBJ1-6; no firm D call. The V end lost 3 bases, the J end lost 7 bases, and 13 bases lay between the germline ends. The CDR3 runs 15 residues. Germline V gene lookup returns CDR1 ENHRY and CDR2 SYGVKD.

This chain connects TRBV6-6 to TRBJ2-5, with 12 nucleotides matching TRBD2. CDR1 is MNHNY, CDR2 SVGAGI, per germline (reference sequence). The CDR3 runs to 16 residues. The J segment lost 4 bases and the V segment lost 2 bases, leaving 5 bases of the junction unmatched. CDR3 sequence reads: CASSYTSGGPGETQYF. In nucleotides, the CDR3 is TGTGCCAGCAGTTACACTAGCGGGGGGCCAGGAGAGACCCAGTACTTC.